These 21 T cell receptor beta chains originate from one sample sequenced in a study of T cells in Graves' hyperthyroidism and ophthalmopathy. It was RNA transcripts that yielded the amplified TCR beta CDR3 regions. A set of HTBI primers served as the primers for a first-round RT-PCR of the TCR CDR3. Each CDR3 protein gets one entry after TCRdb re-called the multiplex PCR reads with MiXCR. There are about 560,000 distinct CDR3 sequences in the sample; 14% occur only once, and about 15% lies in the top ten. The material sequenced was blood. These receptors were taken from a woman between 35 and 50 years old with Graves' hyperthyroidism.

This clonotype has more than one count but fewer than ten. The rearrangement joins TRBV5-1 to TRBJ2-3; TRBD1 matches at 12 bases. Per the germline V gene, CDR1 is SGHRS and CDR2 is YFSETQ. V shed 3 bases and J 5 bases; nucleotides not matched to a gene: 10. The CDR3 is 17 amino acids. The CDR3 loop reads CASSSFAGTGGGDTQYF. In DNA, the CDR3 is TGCGCCAGCAGCTCGTTTGCAGGGACAGGGGGCGGAGATACGCAGTATTTT.

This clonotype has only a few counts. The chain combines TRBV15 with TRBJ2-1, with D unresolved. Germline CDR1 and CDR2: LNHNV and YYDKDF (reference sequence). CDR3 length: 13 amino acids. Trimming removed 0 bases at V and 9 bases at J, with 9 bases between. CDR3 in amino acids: CATSRDKRTEQFF. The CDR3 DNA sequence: TGTGCCACCAGCAGAGATAAACGCACTGAGCAGTTCTTC. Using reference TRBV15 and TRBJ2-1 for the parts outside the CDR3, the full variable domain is DAMVIQNPRYQVTQFGKPVTLSCSQTLNHNVMYWYQQKSSQAPKLLFHYYDKDFNNEADTPDNFQSRRPNTSFCFLDIRSPGLGDTAMYLCATSRDKRTEQFFGPGTRLTVL.

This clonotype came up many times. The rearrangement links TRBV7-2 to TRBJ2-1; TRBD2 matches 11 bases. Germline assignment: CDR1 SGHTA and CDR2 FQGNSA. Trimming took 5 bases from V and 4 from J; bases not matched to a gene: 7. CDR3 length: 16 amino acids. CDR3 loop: CASSHLLAGVYNEQFF. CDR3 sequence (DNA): TGTGCCAGCAGCCACCTACTAGCGGGAGTGTACAATGAGCAGTTCTTC. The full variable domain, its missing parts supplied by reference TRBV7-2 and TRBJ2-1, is GAGVSQSPSNKVTEKGKDVELRCDPISGHTALYWYRQSLGQGLEFLIYFQGNSAPDKSGLPSDRFSAERTGGSVSTLTIQRTQQEDSAVYLCASSHLLAGVYNEQFFGPGTRLTVL.

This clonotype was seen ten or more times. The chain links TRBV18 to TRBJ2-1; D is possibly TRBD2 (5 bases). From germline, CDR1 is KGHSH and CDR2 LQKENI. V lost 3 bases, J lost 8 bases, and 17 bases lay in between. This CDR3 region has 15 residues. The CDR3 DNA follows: TGTGCCAGCTCACCCTCGACTCATCCAGCGGATGAGCAGTTCTTC. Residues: CASSPSTHPADEQFF.

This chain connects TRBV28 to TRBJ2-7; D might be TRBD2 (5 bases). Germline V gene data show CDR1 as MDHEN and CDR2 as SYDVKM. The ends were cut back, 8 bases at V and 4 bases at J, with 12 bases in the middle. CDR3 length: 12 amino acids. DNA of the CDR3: TGTGCCAGCTCTAGCAACGATTACGAGCAGTACTTC. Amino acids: CASSSNDYEQYF.

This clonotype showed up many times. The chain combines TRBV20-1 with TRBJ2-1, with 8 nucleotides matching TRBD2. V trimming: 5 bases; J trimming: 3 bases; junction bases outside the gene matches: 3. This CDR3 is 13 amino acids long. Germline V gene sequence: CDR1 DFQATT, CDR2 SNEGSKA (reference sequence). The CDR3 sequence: CSAGSGIYNEQFF. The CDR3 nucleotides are TGCAGTGCTGGTAGCGGGATCTACAATGAGCAGTTCTTC.

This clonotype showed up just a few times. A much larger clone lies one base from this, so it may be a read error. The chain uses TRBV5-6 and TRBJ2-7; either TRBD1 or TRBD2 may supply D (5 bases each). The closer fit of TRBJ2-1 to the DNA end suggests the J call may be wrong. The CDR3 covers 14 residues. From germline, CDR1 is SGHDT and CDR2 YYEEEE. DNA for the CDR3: TGTGCCAGCAGGGTCGGGACGGCGGGCTACGAGCAGTTCTTC. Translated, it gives CASRVGTAGYEQFF.

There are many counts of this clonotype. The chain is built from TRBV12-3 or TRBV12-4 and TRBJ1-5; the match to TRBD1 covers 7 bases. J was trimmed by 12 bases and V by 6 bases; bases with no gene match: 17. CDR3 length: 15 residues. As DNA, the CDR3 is TGTGCCAGCAGCCCGGGACAGCCGCTCGATACAGACCAGCATTTT. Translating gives CASSPGQPLDTDQHF.

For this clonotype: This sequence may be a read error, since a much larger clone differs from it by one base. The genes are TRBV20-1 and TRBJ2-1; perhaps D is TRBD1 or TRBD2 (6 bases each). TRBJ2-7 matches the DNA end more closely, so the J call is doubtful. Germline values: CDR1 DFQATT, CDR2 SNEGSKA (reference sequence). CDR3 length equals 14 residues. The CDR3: CSAPNGGSYNEQYF. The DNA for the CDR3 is TGCAGTGCGCCTAACGGGGGCTCCTACAATGAGCAGTACTTC.

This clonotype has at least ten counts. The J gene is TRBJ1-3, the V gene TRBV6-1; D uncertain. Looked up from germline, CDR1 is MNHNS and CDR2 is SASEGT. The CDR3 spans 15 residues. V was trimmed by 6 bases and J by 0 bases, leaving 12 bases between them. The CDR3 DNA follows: TGTGCCAGCAGGGAGGTTGAACCCTCTGGAAACACCATATATTTT. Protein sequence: CASREVEPSGNTIYF.

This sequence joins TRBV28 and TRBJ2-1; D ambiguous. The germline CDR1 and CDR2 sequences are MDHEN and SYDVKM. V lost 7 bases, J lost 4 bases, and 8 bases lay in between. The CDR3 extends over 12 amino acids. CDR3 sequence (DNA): TGTGCCAGCAAAGATTATTACAATGAGCAGTTCTTC. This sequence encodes CASKDYYNEQFF.

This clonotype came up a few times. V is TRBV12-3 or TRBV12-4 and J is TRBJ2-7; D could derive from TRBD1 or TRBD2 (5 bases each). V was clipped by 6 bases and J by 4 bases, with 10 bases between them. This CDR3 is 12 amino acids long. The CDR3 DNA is TGTGCCAGCAGAACGGGACCGTACGAGCAGTACTTC. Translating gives CASRTGPYEQYF.

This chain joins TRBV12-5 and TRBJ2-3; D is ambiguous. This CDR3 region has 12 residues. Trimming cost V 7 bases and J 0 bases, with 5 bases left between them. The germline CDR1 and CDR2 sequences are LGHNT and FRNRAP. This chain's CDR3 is CASDDSTDTQYF. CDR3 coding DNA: TGTGCTAGTGACGACAGCACAGATACGCAGTATTTT.

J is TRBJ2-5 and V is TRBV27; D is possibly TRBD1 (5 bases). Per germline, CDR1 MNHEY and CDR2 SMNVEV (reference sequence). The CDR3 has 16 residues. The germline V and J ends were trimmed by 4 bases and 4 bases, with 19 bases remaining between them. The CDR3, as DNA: TGTGCCAGCAGTTCCCCAGGGAAGGGATTCGGAGAGACCCAGTACTTC. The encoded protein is CASSSPGKGFGETQYF.

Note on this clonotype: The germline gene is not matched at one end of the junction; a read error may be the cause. Here the CDR3 DNA reads TGTGCCAGCAGTCTGATATGGACAGGGAATTACGCCTTC. Protein sequence: CASSLIWTGNYAF. The J gene is TRBJ1-2, the V gene TRBV28, with 8 positions matching TRBD1. CDR3 length equals 13 residues. Germline lookup yields CDR1 MDHEN and CDR2 SYDVKM.

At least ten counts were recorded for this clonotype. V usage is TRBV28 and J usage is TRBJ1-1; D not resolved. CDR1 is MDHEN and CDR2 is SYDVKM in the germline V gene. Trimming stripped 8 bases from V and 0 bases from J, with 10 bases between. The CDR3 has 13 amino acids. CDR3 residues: CASGRTVNTEAFF. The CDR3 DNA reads TGTGCCAGCGGACGGACGGTGAACACTGAAGCTTTCTTT.

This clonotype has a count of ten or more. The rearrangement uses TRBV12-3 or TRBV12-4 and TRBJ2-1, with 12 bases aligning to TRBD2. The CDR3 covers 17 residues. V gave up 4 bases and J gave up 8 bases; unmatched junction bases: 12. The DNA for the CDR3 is TGTGCCAGCAGTTCCCGACTAGCGGGAGAGCCCCTAGATGAGCAGTTCTTC. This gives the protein CASSSRLAGEPLDEQFF.

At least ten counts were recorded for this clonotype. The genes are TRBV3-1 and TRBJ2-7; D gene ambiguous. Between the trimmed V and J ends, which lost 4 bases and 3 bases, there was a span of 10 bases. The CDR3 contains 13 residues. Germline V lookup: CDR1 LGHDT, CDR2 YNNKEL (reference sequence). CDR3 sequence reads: CASSLSLDYEQYF. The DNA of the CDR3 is TGTGCCAGCAGCCTATCCTTGGACTACGAGCAGTACTTC.

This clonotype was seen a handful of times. The CDR3 region is CASSEALQADDTGELFF. The CDR3 DNA reads TGTGCCAGCAGTGAAGCGCTTCAAGCGGACGACACCGGGGAGCTGTTTTTT. The V gene is TRBV6-1, the J gene TRBJ2-2; perhaps TRBD2 as D (5 bases). V was cut by 0 bases and J by 3 bases, with 14 bases left in between. Germline V gives CDR1 MNHNS, CDR2 SASEGT. The length of the CDR3 is 17 residues.

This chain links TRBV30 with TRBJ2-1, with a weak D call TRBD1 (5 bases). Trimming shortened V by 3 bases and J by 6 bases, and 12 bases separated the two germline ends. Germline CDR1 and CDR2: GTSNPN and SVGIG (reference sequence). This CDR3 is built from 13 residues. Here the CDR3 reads CAWRTRTTNEQFF. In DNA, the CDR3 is TGTGCCTGGAGGACGCGGACAACCAATGAGCAGTTCTTC.

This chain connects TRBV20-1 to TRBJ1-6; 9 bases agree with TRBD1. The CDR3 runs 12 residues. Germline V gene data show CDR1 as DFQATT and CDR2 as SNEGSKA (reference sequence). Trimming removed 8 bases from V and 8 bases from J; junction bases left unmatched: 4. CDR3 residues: CSPRDRDSPLHF. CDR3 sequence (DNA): TGCAGTCCCCGGGACAGGGATTCACCCCTCCACTTT.